This TCR beta chain was observed in a study of type 1 and type 2 diabetes patients. Study details: Samples came from type 1 diabetic, type 2 diabetic or nondiabetic people, recruited in China. T cells were magnetically sorted from PBMCs as CD4+ or CD8+ subsets.

CDR1 is SGHVS, CDR2 FNYEAQ, per germline. CDR3 length equals 15 residues. V shed 5 bases, J shed 7 bases, and the junction held 7 bases outside the gene matches. Amplification started from genomic DNA. A primer set of 30 forward and 13 reverse primers amplified the CDR3. TCRdb independently ran MiXCR on the multiplex PCR reads; one entry per CDR3 protein. The sample includes more than 250,000 distinct CDR3 sequences, over 45% of them seen just once. On this clonotype itself: Its antigen is unidentified.

General study points: Type 2 diabetes patients had few highly-expanded CD4+ clones, median one.

The V and J genes are TRBV7-6 and TRBJ2-1; 11 positions match TRBD2. The TCR comes from a man between 18 and 29 years old with type 2 diabetes. Sequences were obtained from peripheral blood mononuclear cells (PBMCs). The CDR3 loop is CASSATSGGPNEQFF. For the CDR3, the DNA is TGTGCCAGCAGCGCAACTAGCGGGGGTCCGAATGAGCAGTTCTTC.